Listed below are T cell receptor beta chains from one sample, sequenced in a study of CD8+CD57+ T cells in acquired aplastic anemia. TCRdb re-analysed the reads in MiXCR, keeping a single row per CDR3 protein. Of about 160,000 distinct CDR3 sequences listed, around 45% are singletons. The sequencing sample was made of sorted CD4+, CD8+, or CD8+CD57+ T cells (not recorded which) from PBMCs. These receptor sequences come from a human donor in good health. The CDR3 runs from the conserved cysteine through the conserved F or W. Fields, in order: V gene, clone size, J gene, D gene, CDR3 protein, CDR3 DNA. D genes are given only for firm matches. Clone size is shown for a subset of rows, as once, few, many or a class of expanded clone.

TRBV10-3	many	TRBJ2-1	NA	CALGVGYNEQFF	TGTGCCTTAGGGGTGGGATACAATGAGCAGTTCTTC
TRBV20-1	many	TRBJ2-1	TRBD2	CSARVLADNEQFF	TGCAGTGCTAGAGTACTAGCGGATAATGAGCAGTTCTTC
TRBV9	few	TRBJ2-7	NA	CASSVGQGTSYEQYF	TGTGCCAGCAGCGTAGGTCAGGGGACTTCCTACGAGCAGTACTTC
TRBV9	NA	TRBJ2-7	TRBD1	CASSAGADRVDEQYF	TGTGCCAGCAGCGCAGGGGCCGACAGGGTTGACGAGCAGTACTTC
TRBV9	many	TRBJ1-1	NA	CASSALISTEAFF	TGTGCCAGCAGCGCCCTGATAAGCACTGAAGCTTTCTTT
TRBV10-3	NA	TRBJ2-1	TRBD2	CACAVLASGVNEQFF	TGTGCCTGCGCGGTACTCGCGAGCGGGGTGAATGAGCAGTTCTTC
TRBV12-3/TRBV12-4	NA	TRBJ1-3	NA	CASSLFVSLEVPGNTIYF	TGTGCCAGCAGTTTGTTCGTTTCTCTGGAAGTGCCTGGAAACACCATATATTTT
TRBV7-6	few	TRBJ1-6	NA	CASSQSWSSPLHF	TGTGCCAGCAGCCAATCGTGGAGTTCACCCCTCCACTTT
TRBV5-8	many	TRBJ1-1	TRBD1	CASSSRDRGELGTEAFF	TGTGCCAGCAGCTCTAGGGACAGGGGGGAGCTCGGCACTGAAGCTTTCTTT
TRBV15	few	TRBJ2-5	NA	CATSRVPGGETQYF	TGTGCCACCAGCAGAGTCCCGGGTGGAGAGACCCAGTACTTC
TRBV5-1	NA	TRBJ2-1	TRBD2	CASSFGLAGRNEQFF	TGCGCCAGCAGCTTTGGACTAGCGGGCCGCAATGAGCAGTTCTTC
TRBV6-2/TRBV6-3	NA	TRBJ2-2	NA	CATSRGNTGELFF	TGTGCCACCTCCCGGGGAAACACCGGGGAGCTGTTTTTT
TRBV7-2	NA	TRBJ2-1	NA	CASSLSRGLNNEQFF	TGTGCCAGCAGCTTATCTCGGGGGCTAAACAATGAGCAGTTCTTC
TRBV4-2	NA	TRBJ2-1	TRBD2	CASSRSRTSGSNEQFF	TGTGCCAGCAGCCGATCCAGGACTAGCGGGAGCAATGAGCAGTTCTTC
TRBV28	few	TRBJ2-7	TRBD2	CASRRGGTSGRRSSYEQYF	TGTGCCAGCAGAAGGGGGGGGACTAGCGGGAGGAGATCGTCCTACGAGCAGTACTTC
TRBV15	once	TRBJ2-7	NA	CATSKGRGGEQYF	TGTGCCACCAGCAAAGGGAGGGGGGGCGAGCAGTACTTC
TRBV6-2/TRBV6-3	few	TRBJ1-1	NA	CASSPAENTEAFF	TGTGCCAGCAGTCCCGCAGAGAACACTGAAGCTTTCTTT
TRBV11-2	NA	TRBJ1-2	TRBD1	CASSTSIQTGDGYTF	TGTGCCAGCTCAACATCGATCCAAACAGGGGATGGCTACACCTTC
TRBV19	few	TRBJ1-1	NA	CASRLEAFF	TGTGCCAGTCGCTTGGAAGCTTTCTTT
TRBV2	few	TRBJ2-2	NA	CASKTRGYTGELFF	TGTGCCAGCAAAACAAGGGGGTACACCGGGGAGCTGTTTTTT
TRBV5-1	many	TRBJ2-5	TRBD2	CASSLDGTRSETQYF	TGCGCCAGCAGCTTGGATGGGACTAGGAGTGAGACCCAGTACTTC
TRBV11-2	many	TRBJ2-1	NA	CASSLELNEQFF	TGTGCCAGCAGCTTAGAGCTCAATGAGCAGTTCTTC